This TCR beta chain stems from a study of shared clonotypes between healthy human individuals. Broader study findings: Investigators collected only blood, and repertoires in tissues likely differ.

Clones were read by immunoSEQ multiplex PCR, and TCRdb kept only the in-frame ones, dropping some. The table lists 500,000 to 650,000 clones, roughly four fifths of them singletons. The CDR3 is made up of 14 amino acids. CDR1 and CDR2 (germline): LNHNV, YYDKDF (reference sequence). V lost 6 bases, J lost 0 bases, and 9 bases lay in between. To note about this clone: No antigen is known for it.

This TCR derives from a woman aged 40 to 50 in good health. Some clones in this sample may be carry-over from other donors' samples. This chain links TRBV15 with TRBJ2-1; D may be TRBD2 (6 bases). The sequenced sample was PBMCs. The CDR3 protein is CATRGLSSYNEQFF. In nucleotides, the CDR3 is TGTGCCACCAGGGGACTCAGCTCCTACAATGAGCAGTTCTTC.